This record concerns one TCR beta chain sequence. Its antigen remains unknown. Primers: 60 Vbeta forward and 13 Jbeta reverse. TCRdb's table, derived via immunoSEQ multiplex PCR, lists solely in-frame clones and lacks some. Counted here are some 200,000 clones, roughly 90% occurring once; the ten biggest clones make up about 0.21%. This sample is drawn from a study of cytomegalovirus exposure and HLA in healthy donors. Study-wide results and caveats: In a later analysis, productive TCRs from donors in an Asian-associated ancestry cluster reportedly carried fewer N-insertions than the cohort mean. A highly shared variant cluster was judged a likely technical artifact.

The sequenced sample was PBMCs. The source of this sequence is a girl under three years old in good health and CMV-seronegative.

The CDR3 loop reads CASSILAGGPTDTGELFF. CDR3 bases: TGTGCCAGCAGCATCCTAGCGGGAGGGCCGACGGACACCGGGGAGCTGTTTTTT. The chain couples TRBV7-8 to TRBJ2-2; TRBD2 agrees at 12 bases. Germline CDR1 is SGHVS and CDR2 is FQNEAQ. V lost 5 bases to trimming and J lost 3 bases; unmatched junction nucleotides: 10. The CDR3 covers 18 residues.